This T cell receptor (beta chain) was sequenced for a study of T-cell memory formation after mild COVID-19. TCRdb redid the calling of the 5' RACE reads with MiXCR, one entry per CDR3 protein. The repertoire includes about 350,000 distinct CDR3 sequences, roughly 13% of them detected once, and over 20% sits in the top ten. This clonotype was seen a few times. CDR1 is LNHDA, CDR2 SQIVND, per germline (reference sequence). Trimming cost V 3 bases and J 3 bases; bases outside gene matches: 5. This CDR3 spans 16 amino acids. V and J are TRBV19 and TRBJ2-1; TRBD2 agrees at 10 bases. The clonotype originates from a man between 18 and 29 years old who had mild COVID-19 (a few samples of this study predate the infection). Cell type and time point are not known. The sample consisted of PBMCs or a T cell subset sorted from them (not recorded which). CDR3 in amino acids: CASSIVSSGGYNEQFF. The CDR3 DNA sequence: TGTGCCAGTAGTATCGTCTCTAGCGGGGGCTACAATGAGCAGTTCTTC. The complete variable domain, with remaining parts taken from reference TRBV19 and TRBJ2-1, reads DGGITQSPKYLFRKEGQNVTLSCEQNLNHDAMYWYRQDPGQGLRLIYYSQIVNDFQKGDIAEGYSVSREKKESFPLTVTSAQKNPTAFYLCASSIVSSGGYNEQFFGPGTRLTVL.